Listed here are 21 T cell receptor beta chains from one sample, sequenced in a study of blood T cells in healthy people across ages. Using a J-beta primer mix together with a sample-barcoded 5' primer, a second PCR was run for roughly 6 to 11 cycles. TCRdb analysed the 5' RACE reads with MiXCR anew, one entry per CDR3 protein. The sample holds 920,000 or so distinct CDR3 sequences, under 55% seen once. Material for sequencing was blood. The receptors shown here come from a woman in her sixties or seventies in good health.

This chain connects TRBV6-6 to TRBJ2-7; D unclear. Gene TRBJ2-5 matches the end of the DNA better, so the J call may be wrong. CDR1 is MNHNY, CDR2 SVGAGI, per germline (reference sequence). This CDR3 has 13 amino acids. The CDR3 DNA reads TGTGCCAGCAGGGCGGATTACCAAGAGACCCAGTACTTC. Residues: CASRADYQETQYF.

This clonotype was seen a few times. A read error is possible here, since a much larger clone lies one base away. The rearrangement uses TRBV29-1 and TRBJ2-7, with unresolved D. Germline assignment: CDR1 SQVTM and CDR2 ANQGSEA. CDR3 size: 11 residues. V lost 0 bases and J lost 4, with 4 bases in between. Here the CDR3 DNA reads TGCAGCGTTGAAGACAGATACGAGCAGTACTTC. Protein product: CSVEDRYEQYF.

The chain employs TRBV2 and TRBJ2-3, with unresolved D. Germline V CDR1 and CDR2: SNHLY, FYNNEI. The CDR3 is made up of 13 amino acids. The germline V and J ends were trimmed by 8 bases and 0 bases, with 9 bases remaining between them. The CDR3: CASCQDSTDTQYF. CDR3 DNA: TGTGCCAGCTGTCAGGATAGCACAGATACGCAGTATTTT.

The chain combines TRBV27 with TRBJ2-1; TRBD2 matches at 9 bases. This CDR3 has 17 residues. Trimming cost V 1 base and J 0 bases; bases outside gene matches: 4. CDR1 is MNHEY and CDR2 is SMNVEV in the germline V gene (reference sequence). CDR3 amino acids: CASSLWTSASSYNEQFF. CDR3 coding DNA: TGTGCCAGCAGTTTATGGACTAGCGCAAGCTCCTACAATGAGCAGTTCTTC.

This clonotype has a count of ten or more. The rearrangement uses TRBV5-1 and TRBJ2-1, with no clear D. Trimming removed 4 bases at V and 9 bases at J, with 11 bases between. The CDR3 spans 12 residues. Germline values: CDR1 SGHRS, CDR2 YFSETQ. The CDR3 reads CASSPAWGEQFF. CDR3 coding DNA: TGCGCCAGCAGCCCGGCCTGGGGTGAGCAGTTCTTC. Based on the CDR3 plus reference TRBV5-1 and TRBJ2-1, the full variable domain is KAGVTQTPRYLIKTRGQQVTLSCSPISGHRSVSWYQQTPGQGLQFLFEYFSETQRNKGNFPGRFSGRQFSNSRSEMNVSTLELGDSALYLCASSPAWGEQFFGPGTRLTVL.

A few counts support this clonotype. The chain carries TRBV6-5 and TRBJ2-7, with 10 positions matching TRBD1. The CDR3 has 16 amino acids. V shed 2 bases and J 2 bases; nucleotides not matched to a gene: 6. Germline V lookup: CDR1 MNHEY, CDR2 SVGAGI. The CDR3 spells CASSYPAGTGAYEQYF. CDR3 in DNA: TGTGCCAGCAGTTACCCGGCCGGGACAGGGGCCTACGAGCAGTACTTC.

This clonotype was observed a single time. The V call is TRBV24-1, the J call TRBJ2-1; 8 bases line up with TRBD1. The CDR3 covers 20 residues. Germline CDR1 reads KGHDR; CDR2 reads SFDVKD. Losses at the gene ends were 4 bases for V and 4 bases for J; bases not matched to a gene: 20. CDR3 sequence reads: CATSEPAHGTGEIKYNEQFF. The DNA of the CDR3 is TGTGCCACCAGTGAACCCGCCCATGGGACAGGCGAAATCAAATACAATGAGCAGTTCTTC.

This clonotype was seen repeatedly, ten times or more. J is TRBJ2-7 and V is TRBV29-1; 7 bases line up with TRBD1. Germline V gene sequence: CDR1 SQVTM, CDR2 ANQGSEA. This CDR3 comprises 16 residues. Trimming at V came to 5 bases and at J to 5 bases, leaving 18 bases not matched to a gene. DNA of the CDR3: TGCAGCGTTTTCCCCGTCCCCGGACAGGATCGGGACGAGCAGTACTTC. It yields the protein CSVFPVPGQDRDEQYF.

This chain uses TRBV28 with TRBJ2-1; TRBD2 matches at 10 bases. The germline V gene has CDR1 MDHEN and CDR2 SYDVKM. Losses at the gene ends were 5 bases for V and 9 bases for J; bases not matched to a gene: 10. The CDR3 totals 15 residues. This chain's CDR3 is CASSAELAGWREQFF. The CDR3, as DNA: TGTGCCAGCAGTGCAGAACTAGCGGGATGGCGTGAGCAGTTCTTC.

This clonotype has just one count. The J gene is TRBJ2-5, the V gene TRBV7-2; 8 positions agree with TRBD2. V trimming: 5 bases; J trimming: 2 bases; junction bases outside the gene matches: 10. The CDR3 contains 16 residues. CDR1 and CDR2 (germline): SGHTA, FQGNSA. CDR3 residues: CASSPQLRGAQETQYF. The CDR3 nucleotides are TGTGCCAGCAGCCCCCAATTGCGGGGGGCTCAAGAGACCCAGTACTTC.

Ten or more counts support this clonotype. The V gene is TRBV20-1, the J gene TRBJ2-7; tentative D call: TRBD2 (6 bases). V lost 3 bases and J lost 1, with 16 bases in between. Germline loops: CDR1 DFQATT, CDR2 SNEGSKA (reference sequence). The CDR3 is 15 amino acids. The CDR3 coding sequence is TGCAGTGCTAGTGGTTTAACTAGCAGGTCCTACGAGCAGTACTTC. It specifies CSASGLTSRSYEQYF.

This rearrangement joins TRBV29-1 to TRBJ2-5; D uncertain. V shed 4 bases and J shed 1 base, with 16 bases lying between them. Germline-derived CDR1 and CDR2 are SQVTM and ANQGSEA. The CDR3 has 15 amino acids. CDR3 in amino acids: CSVVIAGQRQETQYF. CDR3 bases: TGCAGCGTTGTTATCGCAGGCCAGCGCCAAGAGACCCAGTACTTC.

The chain carries TRBV28 and TRBJ1-5; a possible D gene is TRBD1 (5 bases). The CDR3 contains 13 residues. The V gene lost 7 bases and the J gene lost 7 bases, with 14 bases spanning the gap. Germline V lookup: CDR1 MDHEN, CDR2 SYDVKM. CDR3 bases: TGTGCCAGCATCACCCCGGGGGAACAGCCCCAGCATTTT. Protein sequence: CASITPGEQPQHF. Combining the CDR3 with reference TRBV28 and TRBJ1-5 gives the whole variable domain DVKVTQSSRYLVKRTGEKVFLECVQDMDHENMFWYRQDPGLGLRLIYFSYDVKMKEKGDIPEGYSVSREKKERFSLILESASTNQTSMYLCASITPGEQPQHFGDGTRLSIL.

The chain has TRBV2 and TRBJ1-2, with unresolved D. V lost 6 bases and J 6 bases, leaving 14 bases between the germline ends. The CDR3 has 13 amino acids. CDR1 is SNHLY, CDR2 FYNNEI, per germline. CDR3 in amino acids: CASSRGEWDGYTF. The CDR3 nucleotides are TGTGCCAGCAGCCGGGGTGAATGGGATGGCTACACCTTC.

This rearrangement joins TRBV10-3 to TRBJ2-5; D is perhaps TRBD1 (5 bases). Germline-derived CDR1 and CDR2 are ENHRY and SYGVKD. V lost 3 bases to trimming and J lost 2 bases, with 10 bases between them. The CDR3 is 14 amino acids. CDR3 in DNA: TGTGCCATCAGTGATCAGGGTCGTCAAGAGACCCAGTACTTC. Translation gives CAISDQGRQETQYF.

The table lists this clonotype with a count of one. The chain employs TRBV6-6 and TRBJ2-1; D is unclear. Germline CDR1 and CDR2: MNHNY and SVGAGI (reference sequence). This CDR3 comprises 11 residues. V lost 3 bases and J lost 9, with 6 bases in between. The CDR3 protein is CASSYYPEQFF. CDR3 bases: TGTGCCAGCAGTTATTACCCTGAGCAGTTCTTC.

The chain recombines TRBV12-3 or TRBV12-4 with TRBJ2-3; TRBD1 might be the D (6 bases). Trimming took 10 bases from V and 4 from J, leaving 12 bases between them. CDR3 length: 12 residues. CDR3 loop: CATGELPDTQYF. DNA for the CDR3: TGTGCCACAGGGGAGTTGCCAGATACGCAGTATTTT.

The chain joins TRBV7-6 to TRBJ2-1, with TRBD2 as a possible D gene (7 bases). CDR1 SGHVS and CDR2 FNYEAQ come from the germline V gene. Trimming stripped 3 bases from V and 6 bases from J, with 15 bases between. The CDR3 has 15 residues. CDR3 amino acids: CASSLGGAFSNEQFF. The CDR3 DNA sequence: TGTGCCAGCAGCTTGGGGGGGGCGTTCAGCAATGAGCAGTTCTTC.

The rearrangement links TRBV15 to TRBJ2-1, with TRBD1 matching 8 bases. This CDR3 is built from 15 residues. The V and J ends lost 3 bases and 5 bases, in that order; junction bases with no gene match: 6. The germline CDR1 and CDR2 sequences are LNHNV and YYDKDF (reference sequence). In DNA form, the CDR3 reads TGTGCCACCAGCAGCCGGACAGGGTGGAACAATGAGCAGTTCTTC. Translating it yields CATSSRTGWNNEQFF.

The J gene is TRBJ2-7, the V gene TRBV11-2; D possibly corresponds to TRBD2 (6 bases). Trimming stripped 5 bases from V and 3 bases from J, with 26 bases between. The CDR3 sequence is 18 residues long. The V gene's germline CDR1 is SGHAT and CDR2 FQNNGV. For the CDR3, the DNA is TGTGCCAGCAGCCCCATCTCAAGGGGTCGCGGGGATAACTACGAGCAGTACTTC. The encoded protein is CASSPISRGRGDNYEQYF.

The genes are TRBV2 and TRBJ2-5; tentative D call: TRBD1 (5 bases). TRBJ2-7 explains the end of the DNA better; the J call may be wrong. This CDR3 is 13 amino acids long. In germline, CDR1 is SNHLY, CDR2 FYNNEI. CDR3 residues: CALGRTGTYEQYF. The CDR3 DNA reads as TGTGCCCTAGGTAGAACAGGAACCTACGAGCAGTACTTC.